This TCR beta chain was obtained from a study of blood T cells in healthy people across ages (dated by TCRdb to about 2015). In the study overall: In model experiments, template switching captured roughly one uniquely barcoded TCR beta cDNA molecule for every two T cells. Using deep sequencing normalized with unique cDNA molecular identifiers, the study measured how TCR beta repertoire diversity changes with age. Using the same blood draw, the study looked at two additional independent replicas of 1 million unique cDNA reads for two donors, one aged 18 to 30 and the other aged 80 or older. The donors were divided into four age groups: young (average around 16 years), middle-aged (under 40), aged (about 56) and long-lived (nearly 85). To avoid experimental bias, donors of different ages were randomly spread across the sequencing lanes. Study-wide conclusions, independent of this receptor: Because profiling used bulk unsorted PBMCs, naive and antigen-experienced compartments could not be compared conclusively. Estimates of total diversity based on one million sequenced T cells were regarded as lower bounds and as underestimates. As age increased, observed TCR beta diversity per million T cells dropped in a roughly linear way, and a significant reduction was already evident by age 40. Donor CMV infection status was unknown, potentially confounding age-related changes in expanded clonotypes. A strong correlation was found between observed TCR beta diversity and the percentage of naive T cells measured by flow cytometry. The long-lived group showed more naive CD4+ T cells, fewer expanded clones and increased TCR diversity than the aged group, suggesting age selection.

The donors were about 40 Caucasian individuals from Russia, aged 6 to 90 years, who were systemically healthy. Approximately 11 milliliters of peripheral blood were drawn from each donor into EDTA-treated Vacutainer tubes. Ficoll-Paque density-gradient centrifugation was used to isolate PBMCs, with at least 7 million per sample. Total RNA was extracted from PBMCs with Trizol reagent, with at least 6 micrograms obtained per sample. For every donor, flow cytometry on a PBMC aliquot measured the percentage of naive CD45RAhigh/CD27high T cells. The library relied on 5' RACE. Sequencing instrument: Illumina HiSeq 2500. A second about 6 to 11 cycle PCR used a sample-barcoded 5' primer and a J-beta primer mix. Each TCR beta cDNA molecule received a unique molecular identifier from a template-switch 5' adaptor carrying 12 random nucleotides. At least 3 million CDR3-containing paired-end reads were obtained from each sample. All of the RNA was converted into first-strand cDNA using the Mint cDNA synthesis kit, with a TRBC-specific oligonucleotide serving as the primer. Following uracil-DNA glycosylase treatment, all cDNA underwent a first 18-cycle PCR with the universal primers M1SS and BC2_uni_R. Per the source publication's procedure: For normalization, 1 million high-quality reads were randomly selected from each sample, with every read carrying a distinct molecular identifier. Reads with shared molecular identifiers were discarded instead of being binned into consensus sequences. MiTCR, run with a Q25 quality threshold and the strictest error-elimination algorithm, handled CDR3 identification, clonotype clustering and error correction. Lower-bound total TCR beta diversity was estimated with a nonparametric unseen species model using Euler transformation. TCRdb applied fastp at Q25 and MiXCR to the public reads, then kept only in-frame beta chains. Identical CDR3 proteins give one entry, which carries the most common genes and DNA. These V and J calls originate from TCRdb's pipeline instead of the authors' own analysis. The sample yields over 950,000 distinct CDR3 sequences; roughly two fifths were counted once. The top ten clones comprise 13% of the sample.

The V end loses 5 bases and the J end loses 4 bases, and a stretch of 15 bases separates them. The CDR3 holds 15 amino acids from the cysteine to the phenylalanine. Here the CDR3 DNA is all that survives: 45 bases in frame from base 1. Sequences SEHNR (CDR1) and FQNEAQ (CDR2) are obtained from the germline V gene (reference sequence). As for this clonotype: Its antigen is unknown. No clone much larger than this one lies a single base away; base qualities are absent.

Sequenced: blood. This receptor was taken from a man in his late teens or twenties in good health. This chain joins TRBV7-9 to TRBJ1-5, with a weak D call of TRBD1 (6 bases match). The nucleotide sequence is given as TGTGCCAGCAGCGAGACTGGGGGCCCAAATCAGCCCCAGCATTTT. Translation gives CASSETGGPNQPQHF.